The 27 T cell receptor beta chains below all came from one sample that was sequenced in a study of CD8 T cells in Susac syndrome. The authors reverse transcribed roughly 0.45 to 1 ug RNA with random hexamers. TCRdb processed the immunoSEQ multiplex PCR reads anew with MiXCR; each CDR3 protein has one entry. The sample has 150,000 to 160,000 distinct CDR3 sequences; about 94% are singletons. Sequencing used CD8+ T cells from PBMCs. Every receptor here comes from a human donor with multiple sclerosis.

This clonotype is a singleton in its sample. The CDR3 region is CSAAISGANVLTF. CDR3 sequence (DNA): TGCAGTGCCGCGATCTCTGGGGCCAACGTCCTGACTTTC. The rearrangement joins TRBV20-1 to TRBJ2-6; D gene ambiguous. The germline V and J ends were trimmed by 6 bases and 0 bases, with 6 bases remaining between them. Germline assignment: CDR1 DFQATT and CDR2 SNEGSKA (reference sequence). This CDR3 region has 13 residues.

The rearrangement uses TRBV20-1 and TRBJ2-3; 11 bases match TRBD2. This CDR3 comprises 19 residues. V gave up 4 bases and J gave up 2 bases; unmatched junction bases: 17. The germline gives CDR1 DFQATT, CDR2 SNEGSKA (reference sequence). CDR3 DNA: TGCAGTGCTACGGAAAAGCTAGCGGGGGGCCCTACTCTCACAGATACGCAGTATTTT. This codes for CSATEKLAGGPTLTDTQYF.

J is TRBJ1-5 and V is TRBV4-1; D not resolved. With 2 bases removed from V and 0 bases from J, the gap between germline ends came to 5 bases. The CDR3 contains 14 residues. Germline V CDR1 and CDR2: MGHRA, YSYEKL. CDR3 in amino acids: CASSQPGSNQPQHF. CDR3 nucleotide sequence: TGCGCCAGCAGCCAACCAGGTAGCAATCAGCCCCAGCATTTT.

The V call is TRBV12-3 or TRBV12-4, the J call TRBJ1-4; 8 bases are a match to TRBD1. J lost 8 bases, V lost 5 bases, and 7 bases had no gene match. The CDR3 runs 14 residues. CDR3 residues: CASSKQGGKEKLFF. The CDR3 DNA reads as TGTGCCAGCAGTAAACAGGGGGGAAAAGAAAAACTGTTTTTT.

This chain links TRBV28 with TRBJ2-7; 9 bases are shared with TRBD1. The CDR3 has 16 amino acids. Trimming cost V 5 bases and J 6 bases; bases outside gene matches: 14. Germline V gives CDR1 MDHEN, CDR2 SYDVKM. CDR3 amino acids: CASSRGPNRGRGEQYF. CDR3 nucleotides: TGTGCCAGCAGTCGGGGCCCGAACAGGGGGCGCGGCGAGCAGTACTTC.

The chain's CDR3 is CSVVGGGEIGYEQYF. The DNA for the CDR3 is TGCAGCGTTGTAGGTGGGGGCGAGATCGGCTACGAGCAGTACTTC. The rearrangement uses TRBV29-1 and TRBJ2-7, with a tentative D call TRBD1 (6 bases). This CDR3 spans 15 amino acids. CDR1 SQVTM and CDR2 ANQGSEA come from the germline V gene. V was cut by 4 bases and J by 3 bases, with 19 bases left in between.

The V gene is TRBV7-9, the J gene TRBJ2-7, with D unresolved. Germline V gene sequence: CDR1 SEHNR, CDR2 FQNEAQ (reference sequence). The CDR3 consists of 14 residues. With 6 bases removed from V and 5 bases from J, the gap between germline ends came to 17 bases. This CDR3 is CASSSTVLAHEQYF. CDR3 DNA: TGTGCCAGCAGTTCAACAGTACTTGCCCACGAGCAGTACTTC.

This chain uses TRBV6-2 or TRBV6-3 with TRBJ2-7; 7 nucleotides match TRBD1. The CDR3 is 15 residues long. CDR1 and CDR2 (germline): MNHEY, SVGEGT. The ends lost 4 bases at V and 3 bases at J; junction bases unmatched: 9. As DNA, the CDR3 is TGTGCCAGCAGTTTGGACAGGAAGAATCTCTACGAGCAGTACTTC. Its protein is CASSLDRKNLYEQYF.

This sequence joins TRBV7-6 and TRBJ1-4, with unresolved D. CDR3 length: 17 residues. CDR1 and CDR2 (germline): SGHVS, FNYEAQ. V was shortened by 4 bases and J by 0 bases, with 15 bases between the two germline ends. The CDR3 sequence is CASSSLDGRATNEKLFF. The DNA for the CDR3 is TGTGCCAGCAGCTCCTTGGATGGGAGGGCAACTAATGAAAAACTGTTTTTT.

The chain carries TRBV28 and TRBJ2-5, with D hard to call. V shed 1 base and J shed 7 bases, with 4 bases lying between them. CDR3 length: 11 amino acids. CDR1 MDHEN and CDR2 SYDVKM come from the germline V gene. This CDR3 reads CASSLFGTQYF. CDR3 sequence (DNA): TGTGCCAGCAGTTTATTTGGGACCCAGTACTTC.

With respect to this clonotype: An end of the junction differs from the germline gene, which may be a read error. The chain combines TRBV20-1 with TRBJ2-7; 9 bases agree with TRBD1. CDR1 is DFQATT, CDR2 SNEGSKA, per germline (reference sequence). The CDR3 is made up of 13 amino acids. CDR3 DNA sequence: TGCAGTGCTGGAGACAGGGGGGCTTACGAGCAGTACTTC. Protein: CSAGDRGAYEQYF.

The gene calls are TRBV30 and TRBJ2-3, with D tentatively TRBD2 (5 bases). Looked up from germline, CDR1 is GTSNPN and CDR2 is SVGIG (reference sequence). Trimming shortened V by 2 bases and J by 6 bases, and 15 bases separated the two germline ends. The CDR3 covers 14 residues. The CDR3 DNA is TGTGCCTGGAGTACCTCAAACCCGGGGGATACGCAGTATTTT. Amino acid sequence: CAWSTSNPGDTQYF.

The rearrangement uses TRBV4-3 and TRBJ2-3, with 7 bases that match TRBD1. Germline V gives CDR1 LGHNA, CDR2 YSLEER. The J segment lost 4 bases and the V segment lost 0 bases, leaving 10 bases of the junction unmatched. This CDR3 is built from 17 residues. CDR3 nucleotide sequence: TGCGCCAGCAGCCAAGATGAGGGACAGTTTCCGCCAGATACGCAGTATTTT. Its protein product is CASSQDEGQFPPDTQYF.

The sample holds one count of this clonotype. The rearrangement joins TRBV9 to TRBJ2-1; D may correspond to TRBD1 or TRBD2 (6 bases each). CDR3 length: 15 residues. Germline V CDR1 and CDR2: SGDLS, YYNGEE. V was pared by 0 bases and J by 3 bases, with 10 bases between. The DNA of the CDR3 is TGTGCCAGCAGCGTAGTGGGGGGCGACTACAATGAGCAGTTCTTC. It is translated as CASSVVGGDYNEQFF.

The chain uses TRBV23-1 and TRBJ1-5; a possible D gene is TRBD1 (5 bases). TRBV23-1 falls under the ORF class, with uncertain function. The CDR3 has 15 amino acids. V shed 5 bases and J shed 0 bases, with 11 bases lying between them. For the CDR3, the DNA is TGCGCCAGCAGTTCGACAGCGGTTAGCAATCAGCCCCAGCATTTT. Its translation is CASSSTAVSNQPQHF.

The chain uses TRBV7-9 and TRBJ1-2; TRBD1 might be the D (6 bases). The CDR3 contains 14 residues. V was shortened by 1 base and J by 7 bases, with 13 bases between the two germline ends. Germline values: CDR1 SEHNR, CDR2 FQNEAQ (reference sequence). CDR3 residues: CASSLERDISGYTF. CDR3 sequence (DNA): TGTGCCAGCAGCTTAGAGCGGGACATAAGTGGCTACACCTTC.

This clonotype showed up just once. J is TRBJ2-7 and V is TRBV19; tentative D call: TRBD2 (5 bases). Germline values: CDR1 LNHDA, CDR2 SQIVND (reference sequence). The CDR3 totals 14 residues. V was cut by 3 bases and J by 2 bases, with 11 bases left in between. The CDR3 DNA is TGTGCCAGTAGTATCGGAGGCAGTACCTACGAGCAGTACTTC. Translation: CASSIGGSTYEQYF. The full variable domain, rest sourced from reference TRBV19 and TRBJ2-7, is DGGITQSPKYLFRKEGQNVTLSCEQNLNHDAMYWYRQDPGQGLRLIYYSQIVNDFQKGDIAEGYSVSREKKESFPLTVTSAQKNPTAFYLCASSIGGSTYEQYFGPGTRLTVT.

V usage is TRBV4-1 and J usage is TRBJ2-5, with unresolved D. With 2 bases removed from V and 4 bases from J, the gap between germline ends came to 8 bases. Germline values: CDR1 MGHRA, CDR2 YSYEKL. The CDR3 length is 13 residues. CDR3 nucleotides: TGCGCCAGCAGCCAATCTATTGCAGAGACCCAGTACTTC. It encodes CASSQSIAETQYF.

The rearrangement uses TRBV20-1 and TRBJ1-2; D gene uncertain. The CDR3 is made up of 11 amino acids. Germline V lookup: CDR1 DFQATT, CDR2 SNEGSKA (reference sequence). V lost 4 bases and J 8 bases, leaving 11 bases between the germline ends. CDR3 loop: CSANWRSGYTF. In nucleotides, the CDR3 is TGCAGTGCTAATTGGCGGTCGGGCTACACCTTC.

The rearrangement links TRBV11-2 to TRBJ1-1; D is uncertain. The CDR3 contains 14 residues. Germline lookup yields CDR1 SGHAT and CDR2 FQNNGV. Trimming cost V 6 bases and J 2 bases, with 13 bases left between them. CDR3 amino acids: CASRGPGRNTEAFF. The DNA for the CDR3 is TGTGCCAGCAGAGGTCCGGGCAGAAACACTGAAGCTTTCTTT.

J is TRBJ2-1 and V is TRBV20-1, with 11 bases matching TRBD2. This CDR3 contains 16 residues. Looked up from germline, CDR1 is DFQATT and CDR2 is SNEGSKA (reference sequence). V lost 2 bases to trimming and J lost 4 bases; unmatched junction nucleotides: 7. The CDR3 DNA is TGCAGTGCTAGAAGGCTAGCGGGGGGCGAGTACAATGAGCAGTTCTTC. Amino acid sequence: CSARRLAGGEYNEQFF.

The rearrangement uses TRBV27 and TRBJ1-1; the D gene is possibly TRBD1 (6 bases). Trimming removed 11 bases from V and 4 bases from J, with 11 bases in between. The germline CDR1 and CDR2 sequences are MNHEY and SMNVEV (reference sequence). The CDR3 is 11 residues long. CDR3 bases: TGTGCCGCCGGGGGGGCCACTGAAGCTTTCTTT. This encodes CAAGGATEAFF.

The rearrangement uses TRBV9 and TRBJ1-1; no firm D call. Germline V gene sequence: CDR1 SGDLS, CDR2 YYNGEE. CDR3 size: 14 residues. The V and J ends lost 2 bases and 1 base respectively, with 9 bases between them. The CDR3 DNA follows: TGTGCCAGCAGCGTGGGGAGGGAGAACACTGAAGCTTTCTTT. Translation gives CASSVGRENTEAFF. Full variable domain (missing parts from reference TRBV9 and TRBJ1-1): DSGVTQTPKHLITATGQRVTLRCSPRSGDLSVYWYQQSLDQGLQFLIQYYNGEERAKGNILERFSAQQFPDLHSELNLSSLELGDSALYFCASSVGRENTEAFFGQGTRLTVV.

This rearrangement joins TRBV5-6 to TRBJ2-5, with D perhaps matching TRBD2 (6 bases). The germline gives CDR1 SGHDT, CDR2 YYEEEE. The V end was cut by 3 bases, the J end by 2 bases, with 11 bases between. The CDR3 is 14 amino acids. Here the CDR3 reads CASSYGGPQETQYF. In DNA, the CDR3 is TGTGCCAGCAGCTACGGGGGTCCGCAAGAGACCCAGTACTTC.

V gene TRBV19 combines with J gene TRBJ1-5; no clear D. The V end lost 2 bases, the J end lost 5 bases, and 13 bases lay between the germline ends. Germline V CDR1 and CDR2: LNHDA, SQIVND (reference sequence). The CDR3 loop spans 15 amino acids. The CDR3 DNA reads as TGTGCCAGTAGTATACTAAGGGATTCGGATCAGCCCCAGCATTTT. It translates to CASSILRDSDQPQHF.

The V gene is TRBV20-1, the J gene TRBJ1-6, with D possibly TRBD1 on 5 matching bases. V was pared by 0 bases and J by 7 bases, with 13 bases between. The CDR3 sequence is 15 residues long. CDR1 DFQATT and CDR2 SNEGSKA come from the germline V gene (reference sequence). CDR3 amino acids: CSARDRAGLNSPLHF. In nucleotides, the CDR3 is TGCAGTGCTAGAGATCGGGCAGGGTTGAATTCACCCCTCCACTTT.

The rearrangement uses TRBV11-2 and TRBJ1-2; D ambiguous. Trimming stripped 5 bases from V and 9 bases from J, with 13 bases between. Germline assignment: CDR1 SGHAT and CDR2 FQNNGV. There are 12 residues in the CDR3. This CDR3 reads CASSLIQGSYTF. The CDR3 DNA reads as TGTGCCAGCAGCCTCATCCAAGGGAGCTACACCTTC.